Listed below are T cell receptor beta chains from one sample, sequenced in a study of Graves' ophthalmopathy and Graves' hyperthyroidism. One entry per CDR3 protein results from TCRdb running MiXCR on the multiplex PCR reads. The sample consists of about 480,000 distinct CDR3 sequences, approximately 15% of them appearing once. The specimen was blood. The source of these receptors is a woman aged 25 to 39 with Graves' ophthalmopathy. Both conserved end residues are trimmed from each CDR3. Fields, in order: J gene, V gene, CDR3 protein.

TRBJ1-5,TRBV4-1,ASSQDLGQAQPQH
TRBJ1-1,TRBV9,ASSVASVGGPNTEAF
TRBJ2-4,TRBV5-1,ASSLGGVAKNIKY
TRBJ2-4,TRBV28,ASSLRTASWGAKNIQY
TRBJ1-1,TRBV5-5,ASFNYLQVEAF
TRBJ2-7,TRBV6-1,ASSGITGGS
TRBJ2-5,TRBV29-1,SGGPYPETQY
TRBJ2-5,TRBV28,ASSLSQVLAARQETQY
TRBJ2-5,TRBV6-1,ASRRLAGNQETQY
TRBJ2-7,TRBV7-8,ASFGLGKETYEQY
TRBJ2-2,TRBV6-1,ASTMAGNTGELF
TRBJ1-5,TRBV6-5,ASSIRDLSNQPQH
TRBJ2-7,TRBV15,ATSRDGATSSYEQY
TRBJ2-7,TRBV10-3,AISDAASEQY
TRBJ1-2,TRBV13,ASSPGQIRSYGYT
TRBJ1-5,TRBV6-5,ASSLDPISSNQPQH
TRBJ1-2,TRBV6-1,ACVTPSYGYT
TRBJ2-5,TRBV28,ASSPGQKETQY
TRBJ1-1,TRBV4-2,ASSQSPTNPTEAF
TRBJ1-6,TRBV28,ASSLEVGISPLH
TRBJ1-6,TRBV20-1,SVKATGGSPLH
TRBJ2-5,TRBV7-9,ASSAISGNGKTQY
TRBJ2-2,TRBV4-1,ASSQVPTSGAGELF
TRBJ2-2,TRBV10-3,AISGGLAGDTGELF
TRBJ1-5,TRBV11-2,ASSPRQGESNQPQH
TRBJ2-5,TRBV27,ASSSQGPQETQY
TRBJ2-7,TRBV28,ASSWGDLGEQY
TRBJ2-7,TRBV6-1,ASSEFETGDYEQY
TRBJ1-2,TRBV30,AWSPSGQTRGYT
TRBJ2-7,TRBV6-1,ASRESLAREQY
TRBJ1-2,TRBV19,ASSMWSGLKNYGYT
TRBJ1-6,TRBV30,AWSVRGQGLVGSPLH
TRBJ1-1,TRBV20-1,SALNPGTGDTEAF
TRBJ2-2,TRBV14,ASSRGGPAGELF
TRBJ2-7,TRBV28,ASSLTRTAYEQY
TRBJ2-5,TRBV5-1,ASSFDKLETQY
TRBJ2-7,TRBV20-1,SATLPDVSYEQY
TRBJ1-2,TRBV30,AWSHGFDAGYT
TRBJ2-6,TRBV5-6,ASSPASGANVLT
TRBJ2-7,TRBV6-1,ASKTDVGEQY
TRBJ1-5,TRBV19,ASILTGELGQPQH